This entry describes one TCR beta chain. Its antigen is still unknown. This specimen belongs to a study of PD-1 blockade in classical Hodgkin lymphoma. Broader study findings: Newly diagnosed patients had diversity similar to the baseline diversity of complete responders. Reported findings placed baseline TCR diversity lower in newly diagnosed patients (compared with healthy donors). Researchers reported that CD4+ TCR diversity, though not CD8+, rose significantly by C4D1.

This CDR3 is built from 16 residues. Germline loops: CDR1 SGDLS, CDR2 YYNGEE. V shed 0 bases, J shed 0 bases, and the junction held 4 bases outside the gene matches. Every single patient, without exception, relapsed after autologous stem cell transplantation, and brentuximab vedotin exposure varied. Sequencing used immunoSEQ multiplex PCR; TCRdb keeps in-frame clones, though not all of them. The sample carries under 40,000 clones, around four fifths recorded once. This receptor was identified in a human donor with classical Hodgkin lymphoma. The sample in question was peripheral blood mononuclear cells (PBMCs), obtained at baseline. V is TRBV9 and J is TRBJ2-3; 7 positions match TRBD2. The CDR3 DNA follows: TGTGCCAGCAGCGTAGCGGGGGGTGCTAGCACAGATACGCAGTATTTT. This gives the protein CASSVAGGASTDTQYF.